A selection of T cell receptor beta chains follows, all from one sample in a study of blood T cell repertoires in COVID-19. Method: immunoSEQ multiplex PCR; TCRdb's copy keeps in-frame clones and lacks some. The data show fewer than 500,000 clones, 81% seen once. The specimen sequenced was peripheral blood. The receptor source for this set is a human donor with acute or convalescent COVID-19. The donor label of this sample is uncertain. Each CDR3 is given with its conserved first and last residue.

V gene: TRBV27; CDR3 protein: CASSPTRQGGYTF
V gene: TRBV9; CDR3 protein: CASSVVGINQDGELFF
V gene: TRBV7-8; CDR3 protein: CASRLEGGGFTDTQYF
V gene: TRBV21-1; CDR3 protein: CASPGTTNYGYTF
V gene: TRBV18; CDR3 protein: CASSPTGAVQPYNSPLHF
V gene: TRBV5-1; CDR3 protein: CASSLGIDYEQFF
V gene: TRBV3-1/TRBV3-2; CDR3 protein: CASSQPGQGNTIYF
V gene: TRBV27; CDR3 protein: CASSASGGPDQPQHF
V gene: TRBV10-2; CDR3 protein: CASRIGGGHTEAFF
V gene: TRBV5-1; CDR3 protein: CASSLRETGGRTEAFF
V gene: TRBV2; CDR3 protein: CASSTDYGYTF
V gene: TRBV6-5; CDR3 protein: CASSGGGTGDYEQYF
V gene: TRBV14; CDR3 protein: CASSQHREGIDTQYF
V gene: TRBV11-3; CDR3 protein: CASSLGLAGNTGELFF
V gene: TRBV19; CDR3 protein: CASSRGSSGTETQYF
V gene: TRBV3-1/TRBV3-2; CDR3 protein: CASSQVRQLNTEAFF
V gene: TRBV29-1; CDR3 protein: CSVYRDTEAFF
V gene: TRBV9; CDR3 protein: CASSVVPTVTDTQYF
V gene: TRBV30; CDR3 protein: CAGSFSPNQPQHF
V gene: TRBV5-1; CDR3 protein: CASRLGGSASYEQYF
V gene: TRBV7-9; CDR3 protein: CASSLEYPNTGELFF
V gene: TRBV2; CDR3 protein: CASSGDRAPNEKLFF
V gene: TRBV11-2; CDR3 protein: CASSPNRRGGLRWNTEAFF
V gene: TRBV28; CDR3 protein: CASSSPTTSNSPLHF
V gene: TRBV7-2; CDR3 protein: CASILSSGTGAYEQYF
V gene: TRBV2; CDR3 protein: CASSEGEWDYNEQFF
V gene: TRBV7-2; CDR3 protein: CASSYSSGSYEQYF
V gene: TRBV14; CDR3 protein: CASSHLTGYGYTF
V gene: TRBV11-3; CDR3 protein: CASSLGEGKNEAFF
V gene: TRBV11-2; CDR3 protein: CASSSQNYGYTF
V gene: TRBV7-9; CDR3 protein: CASSLVEEAFF
V gene: TRBV12-3/TRBV12-4; CDR3 protein: CASSFGENNEQFF
V gene: TRBV7-6; CDR3 protein: CASSRTGGTGEQFF
V gene: TRBV19; CDR3 protein: CASSRYRESSPLHF
V gene: TRBV19; CDR3 protein: CASSDRPNTEAFF
V gene: TRBV10-1; CDR3 protein: CASSETSGSDEQFF
V gene: TRBV28; CDR3 protein: CASSLLHDSPLHF
V gene: TRBV30; CDR3 protein: CAWSETPYGYTF
V gene: TRBV19; CDR3 protein: CASTSGTSGRQPQHF
V gene: TRBV6-5; CDR3 protein: CASSYMEKLFF
V gene: TRBV7-8; CDR3 protein: CASSLKRNGGAFF
V gene: TRBV28; CDR3 protein: CASSGTSGLITPYEQYF
V gene: TRBV6-5; CDR3 protein: CASRRSRANTEAFF
V gene: TRBV5-6; CDR3 protein: CASSALTGQGFFNEKLFF
V gene: TRBV30; CDR3 protein: CAWSVDSNTEAFF